The 14 T cell receptor beta chains below were found in one sample sequenced in a study of blood T cells in healthy people across ages. Primed by a sample-barcoded 5' primer and a J-beta primer mix, a second PCR proceeded for 7 to 11 cycles. TCRdb reanalysed the 5' RACE reads using MiXCR and keeps one entry per CDR3 protein. This table holds roughly 2 million distinct CDR3 sequences, about 49% found once. Input material: blood. These receptors originate from a middle-aged woman in good health.

The genes are TRBV29-1 and TRBJ1-2; TRBD1 is a possible D gene (5 bases). V lost 3 bases to trimming and J lost 3 bases, with 14 bases between them. Per germline, CDR1 SQVTM and CDR2 ANQGSEA. CDR3 length: 14 residues. The CDR3 reads CSVDGGGVDYGYTF. The CDR3 region has the DNA TGCAGCGTTGACGGTGGGGGGGTAGACTATGGCTACACCTTC.

A few counts support this clonotype. The chain uses TRBV27 and TRBJ1-6, with D perhaps TRBD1 (5 bases). This CDR3 region has 17 residues. V shed 0 bases and J shed 7 bases, with 16 bases lying between them. Germline V gene lookup returns CDR1 MNHEY and CDR2 SMNVEV (reference sequence). This chain's CDR3 is CASSLSTRDLRNSPLHF. CDR3 coding DNA: TGTGCCAGCAGTTTATCGACGAGGGACCTCAGAAATTCACCCCTCCACTTT.

The V call is TRBV5-6, the J call TRBJ2-1; 10 bases are a match to TRBD2. The DNA end favors TRBJ2-7, so the J call may be wrong. The CDR3 is 17 amino acids. In germline, CDR1 is SGHDT, CDR2 YYEEEE. CDR3 sequence (DNA): TGTGCCAGCAGCCCGGGTAGCGGGGGGTTCTCCTACAATGAGCAGTACTTC. Translating it yields CASSPGSGGFSYNEQYF.

This clonotype has only a few counts. V gene TRBV29-1 combines with J gene TRBJ1-2, with D unresolved. The germline V gene encodes CDR1 SQVTM and CDR2 ANQGSEA. This CDR3 comprises 11 residues. The CDR3 region has the DNA TGCACCATATGGGCAGGAGGTGGCTACACCTTC. It specifies CTIWAGGGYTF. Full variable domain (missing parts from reference TRBV29-1 and TRBJ1-2): SAVISQKPSRDICQRGTSLTIQCQVDSQVTMMFWYRQQPGQSLTLIATANQGSEATYESGFVIDKFPISRPNLTFSTLTVSNMSPEDSSIYLCTIWAGGGYTFGSGTRLTVV.

Ten or more counts support this clonotype. The chain links TRBV28 to TRBJ1-2; D might be TRBD1 (5 bases). Per the germline V gene, CDR1 is MDHEN and CDR2 is SYDVKM. CDR3 size: 12 residues. With 4 bases removed from V and 4 bases from J, the gap between germline ends came to 7 bases. DNA of the CDR3: TGTGCCAGCAGTTCCGGGACCTATGGCTACACCTTC. Encoded protein: CASSSGTYGYTF.

The J gene is TRBJ1-1, the V gene TRBV5-1; D gene unclear. Germline V gives CDR1 SGHRS, CDR2 YFSETQ. V was clipped by 7 bases and J by 1 base, with 8 bases between them. This CDR3 region has 12 residues. The CDR3 sequence: CASEGTNTEAFF. For the CDR3, the DNA is TGCGCCAGCGAGGGCACGAACACTGAAGCTTTCTTT.

CDR3 DNA: TGTGCCAGCAGCTTAGAGGGGGTTTTCTACGAGCAGTACTTC. Protein: CASSLEGVFYEQYF. The V gene is TRBV7-9, the J gene TRBJ2-7, with D possibly TRBD1 on 6 matching bases. The CDR3 loop spans 14 amino acids. Germline lookup yields CDR1 SEHNR and CDR2 FQNEAQ (reference sequence). The V end was cut by 1 base, the J end by 3 bases, with 10 bases between.

The J gene is TRBJ1-1, the V gene TRBV5-5; D is unresolved. Per germline, CDR1 SGHKS and CDR2 YYEKEE (reference sequence). Trimming shortened V by 4 bases and J by 0 bases, and 7 bases separated the two germline ends. The length of the CDR3 is 13 residues. CDR3 DNA: TGTGCCAGCAGCGCCGGTTTGAACACTGAAGCTTTCTTT. Residues: CASSAGLNTEAFF.

The chain uses TRBV12-3 or TRBV12-4 and TRBJ1-2, with 7 nucleotides matching TRBD1. The CDR3 runs 16 residues. The V gene end was trimmed by 8 bases and the J gene end by 0 bases; junction bases not matched to a gene: 12. Here the CDR3 reads CASYGFDRDANYGYTF. DNA for the CDR3: TGTGCCAGCTACGGCTTCGACAGGGATGCTAACTATGGCTACACCTTC.

The J gene is TRBJ2-5, the V gene TRBV5-6; D possibly corresponds to TRBD1 (6 bases). The J call may not be correct, given that the DNA end is closer to TRBJ2-7. The germline V gene has CDR1 SGHDT and CDR2 YYEEEE. This CDR3 has 13 amino acids. The CDR3: CASSPGHQYEQYF. The CDR3 DNA sequence: TGTGCCAGCAGCCCGGGACACCAGTACGAGCAGTACTTC.

The rearrangement links TRBV27 to TRBJ2-5; TRBD2 matches 11 bases. V lost 6 bases to trimming and J lost 0 bases; unmatched junction nucleotides: 9. Germline V CDR1 and CDR2: MNHEY, SMNVEV (reference sequence). The CDR3 is 17 amino acids. CDR3 coding DNA: TGTGCCAGCAGCCCAACACGACTAGCGGGGTACCAAGAGACCCAGTACTTC. Amino acid sequence: CASSPTRLAGYQETQYF.

The V and J genes are TRBV5-1 and TRBJ1-2, with 12 positions matching TRBD1. The germline V gene has CDR1 SGHRS and CDR2 YFSETQ. This CDR3 contains 15 residues. V was pared by 4 bases and J by 4 bases, with 5 bases of the junction left unmatched. CDR3: CASSAGTGGLYGYTF. CDR3 sequence (DNA): TGCGCCAGCAGCGCCGGGACAGGGGGCCTCTATGGCTACACCTTC.

This clonotype was picked up one time. V is TRBV27 and J is TRBJ1-2; D perhaps matches TRBD1 (6 bases). Germline lookup yields CDR1 MNHEY and CDR2 SMNVEV (reference sequence). The CDR3 has 14 residues. V was cut by 1 base and J by 8 bases, with 14 bases left in between. CDR3 protein: CASSLFPGVEGYTF. CDR3 DNA sequence: TGTGCCAGCAGTTTATTTCCAGGGGTTGAAGGCTACACCTTC.

The chain has TRBV6-1 and TRBJ2-5; D call uncertain. This CDR3 is built from 13 residues. Germline CDR1 reads MNHNS; CDR2 reads SASEGT. Between the trimmed V and J ends, which lost 0 bases and 3 bases, there was a span of 5 bases. CDR3 in DNA: TGTGCCAGCAGTGAAGCCGATAAAGAGACCCAGTACTTC. Protein product: CASSEADKETQYF.